The clone carrying this TCR delta chain was counted a few times. The TCRdb protein comes from a much larger clone and disagrees with this DNA's translation at residue 8, likely due to a read error; the protein given here is derived from the DNA. The V gene lost 3 bases and the J gene lost 2 bases, with 15 bases spanning the gap. The CDR3 extends over 15 amino acids. Germline V CDR1 and CDR2: GEAIGNYY, EKD. The sample originates from a study of gamma-delta chains in newborns, infants, children. Turning to the study itself: Polyclonal expansion of innate γδ T cells after birth follows microbial exposure.

TCRdb called clones anew from the reads with CATT. In the table there are several thousand delta-chain clones, more than 4% of which are singletons. The TCR comes from a child who was a newborn, infant or young child, either healthy, febrile or measles-vaccinated (not recorded which). The chain employs TRDV2 and TRDJ1, with D possibly matching TRDD3 (5 bases). The sample was blood. The CDR3 spells CACDDLLDRTDKLIF. The CDR3 bases are TGTGCCTGTGACGATTTACTGGATAGGACCGATAAACTCATCTTT.